Each of the 17 T cell receptor beta chains below was sequenced from the same sample in a study of cytomegalovirus exposure and HLA in healthy donors. Primers included in the PCR were 60 Vbeta and 13 Jbeta primers. Data came from immunoSEQ multiplex PCR; TCRdb stores just in-frame clones and leaves some out. The sample contains 70,000 to 95,000 clones, approximately 80% of which appear only once. Sequenced: PBMCs. These TCRs come from a human donor in good health.

The chain recombines TRBV7-9 with TRBJ1-4; 7 bases match TRBD1. Germline V gene sequence: CDR1 SEHNR, CDR2 FQNEAQ (reference sequence). The V gene end was trimmed by 7 bases and the J gene end by 7 bases; junction bases not matched to a gene: 12. CDR3 length equals 15 residues. CDR3 protein: CASTTSTGSAEKLFF. The CDR3 region has the DNA TGTGCCAGCACCACATCGACAGGGTCTGCTGAAAAACTGTTTTTT.

The V and J genes are TRBV10-1 and TRBJ2-3; TRBD1 is a possible D gene (6 bases). V lost 8 bases and J lost 2, with 11 bases in between. This CDR3 has 13 residues. Germline V gene lookup returns CDR1 WNHNN and CDR2 SYGVQD (reference sequence). The CDR3 DNA reads TGCGCCAGCTCCCGGACAGACACAGATACGCAGTATTTT. Protein product: CASSRTDTDTQYF.

A remark on this clone: Its ends do not fully match the called genes, so a read error is possible. CDR3 sequence (DNA): TGTGCCATCAGTGGACAGGCCGGACTTGGCTACACCTTC. This codes for CAISGQAGLGYTF. The gene calls are TRBV6-5 and TRBJ1-2, with TRBD1 matching 7 bases. Per germline, CDR1 MNHEY and CDR2 SVGAGI. The CDR3 runs to 13 residues.

CDR3 nucleotide sequence: TGCGCCAGCAGGCGAATGACAGGGGGCATCTACGAGCAGTACTTC. Protein sequence: CASRRMTGGIYEQYF. This sequence joins TRBV4-1 and TRBJ2-7; 10 bases match TRBD1. This CDR3 has 15 residues. V shed 6 bases, J shed 3 bases, and the junction held 8 bases outside the gene matches. In germline, CDR1 is MGHRA, CDR2 YSYEKL.

This clone was seen a few times. The chain is built from TRBV9 and TRBJ2-2; 12 bases map to TRBD2. Germline V gene lookup returns CDR1 SGDLS and CDR2 YYNGEE. The V segment lost 0 bases and the J segment 7 bases; nucleotides outside the gene matches: 4. CDR3 length: 16 residues. The CDR3 DNA reads TGTGCCAGCAGCGTAGGACTAGCGGGGGCTGGCGGGGAGCTGTTTTTT. Translating gives CASSVGLAGAGGELFF.

The V gene is TRBV10-2, the J gene TRBJ1-1, with D possibly being TRBD1 (6 bases). CDR3 size: 15 residues. V shed 1 base and J shed 1 base, with 10 bases lying between them. The germline V gene encodes CDR1 WSHSY and CDR2 SAAADI. The CDR3 sequence: CASSEFQGTNTEAFF. The CDR3 DNA reads as TGCGCCAGCAGTGAGTTTCAGGGGACGAACACTGAAGCTTTCTTT.

The chain combines TRBV16 with TRBJ2-7; the match to TRBD1 covers 7 bases. The CDR3 has 13 amino acids. Germline V gene data show CDR1 as KGHSY and CDR2 as FQNENV. V gave up 4 bases and J gave up 4 bases; unmatched junction bases: 4. The CDR3, as DNA: TGTGCCAGCAGCCGGGACAGTCTTTACGAGCAGTACTTC. Its protein is CASSRDSLYEQYF.

V and J are TRBV9 and TRBJ2-3; 9 positions agree with TRBD2. Germline CDR1 is SGDLS and CDR2 is YYNGEE. The CDR3 is 16 amino acids. The trim removed 0 bases at V and 8 bases at J, leaving 10 bases unmatched. Written as DNA, the CDR3 is TGTGCCAGCAGCGTAGAGGGCGGGGGGGCCCCCGGTACGCAGTATTTT. Protein product: CASSVEGGGAPGTQYF.

V is TRBV6-6 and J is TRBJ2-7, with TRBD1 identical over 9 bases. The CDR3 runs to 13 residues. The J segment lost 7 bases and the V segment lost 2 bases, leaving 3 bases of the junction unmatched. Germline V gene data show CDR1 as MNHNY and CDR2 as SVGAGI (reference sequence). The CDR3 loop reads CASSYPGQGEQYF. The CDR3 DNA reads TGTGCCAGCAGTTACCCAGGACAGGGGGAGCAGTACTTC.

J is TRBJ1-1 and V is TRBV7-9, with 7 bases aligning to TRBD1. The germline V gene encodes CDR1 SEHNR and CDR2 FQNEAQ (reference sequence). V lost 5 bases, J lost 6 bases, and 12 bases stayed unmatched. The CDR3 contains 15 residues. The CDR3 DNA follows: TGTGCCAGCAGCCCGGAAAGACAGGGTAGGGCTGAAGCTTTCTTT. Its translation is CASSPERQGRAEAFF.

As for this clone: One end of the junction fails to match germline, which may point to a read error. This rearrangement joins TRBV19 to TRBJ1-2; 7 bases map to TRBD1. The CDR3 is 17 amino acids. Germline V CDR1 and CDR2: LNHDA, SQIVND (reference sequence). The CDR3 loop is CASSPGQATLRIYGYPF. As DNA, the CDR3 is TGTGCCAGTAGCCCCGGACAGGCAACTCTCCGGATCTATGGCTACCCCTTC.

This clone showed up just a few times. V is TRBV7-9 and J is TRBJ2-7; D might be TRBD2 (5 bases). CDR3 length: 12 residues. Trimming stripped 4 bases from V and 7 bases from J, with 11 bases between. The germline gives CDR1 SEHNR, CDR2 FQNEAQ (reference sequence). The DNA for the CDR3 is TGTGCCAGCAGCTCCGGGGTTGGGGAGCAGTACTTC. Translated, it gives CASSSGVGEQYF.

This chain links TRBV7-9 with TRBJ2-3, with TRBD1 as a possible D gene (6 bases). Germline V CDR1 and CDR2: SEHNR, FQNEAQ (reference sequence). The CDR3 is made up of 16 amino acids. Trimming shortened V by 1 base and J by 3 bases, and 14 bases separated the two germline ends. The CDR3 nucleotides read TGTGCCAGCAGCTTAGTAGCAGGGGCGAGGACAGATACGCAGTATTTT. This codes for CASSLVAGARTDTQYF. Combining the CDR3 with reference TRBV7-9 and TRBJ2-3 gives the whole variable domain DTGVSQNPRHKITKRGQNVTFRCDPISEHNRLYWYRQTLGQGPEFLTYFQNEAQLEKSRLLSDRFSAERPKGSFSTLEIQRTEQGDSAMYLCASSLVAGARTDTQYFGPGTRLTVL.

The rearrangement links TRBV6-5 to TRBJ2-2; D may be TRBD2 (6 bases). The V and J ends lost 2 bases and 6 bases respectively, with 13 bases between them. This CDR3 is built from 15 residues. Germline V gives CDR1 MNHEY, CDR2 SVGAGI. The CDR3 spells CASSYEQGGPGELFF. Here the CDR3 DNA reads TGTGCCAGCAGTTACGAGCAGGGAGGACCCGGGGAGCTGTTTTTT.

The V gene is TRBV2, the J gene TRBJ2-3, with TRBD2 matching over 9 bases. Germline CDR1 SNHLY, CDR2 FYNNEI. The ends lost 7 bases at V and 0 bases at J; junction bases unmatched: 5. The CDR3 is 15 residues long. In nucleotides, the CDR3 is TGTGCCAGCATAAGGGGACTAGCAAGCACAGATACGCAGTATTTT. Amino acids: CASIRGLASTDTQYF.

The rearrangement links TRBV2 to TRBJ1-5; 12 bases fit TRBD1. J lost 5 bases, V lost 6 bases, and 5 bases had no gene match. The CDR3 covers 15 residues. The germline gives CDR1 SNHLY, CDR2 FYNNEI. This CDR3 is CASRGTGGADQPQHF. CDR3 nucleotide sequence: TGTGCCAGCAGGGGGACAGGGGGCGCGGATCAGCCCCAGCATTTT. Together with reference TRBV2 and TRBJ1-5, the CDR3 gives the full variable domain: EPEVTQTPSHQVTQMGQEVILRCVPISNHLYFYWYRQILGQKVEFLVSFYNNEISEKSEIFDDQFSVERPDGSNFTLKIRSTKLEDSAMYFCASRGTGGADQPQHFGDGTRLSIL.

The chain uses TRBV9 and TRBJ2-2; D perhaps matches TRBD1 (5 bases). The CDR3 consists of 16 residues. V was cut by 0 bases and J by 5 bases, with 14 bases left in between. CDR1 SGDLS and CDR2 YYNGEE come from the germline V gene. CDR3 protein: CASSVVAQGSTGELFF. As DNA, the CDR3 is TGTGCCAGCAGCGTAGTGGCGCAGGGTAGTACCGGGGAGCTGTTTTTT.